This T cell receptor (beta chain) originates from a study of Graves' ophthalmopathy and Graves' hyperthyroidism. This CDR3 has 16 residues. The V gene's germline CDR1 is SGDLS and CDR2 YYNGEE. Trimming removed 4 bases from V and 2 bases from J; junction bases left unmatched: 10. RNA transcripts yielded amplified TCR beta CDR3 regions. The library came from an HTBI-primed first-round RT-PCR and a second-round multiplex PCR. Each CDR3 protein gets one entry after TCRdb re-called the multiplex PCR reads with MiXCR. Of roughly 610,000 distinct CDR3 sequences listed, about a fifth are singletons. This rearrangement joins TRBV9 to TRBJ2-7; 9 nucleotides align to TRBD2. This clonotype was obtained from a woman younger than 35 with stable Graves' hyperthyroidism. Some clones in this sample may be carry-over from other donors' samples. Sequenced: peripheral blood. CDR3 coding DNA: TGTGCCAGCAGCCTCACGGGGGGCGGGAGGGCCTACGAGCAGTACTTC. The encoded protein is CASSLTGGGRAYEQYF.